The present T cell receptor beta chain was sequenced within a study of blood T cells in healthy people across ages. Study outcomes and limitations: Naive T cell percentage strongly correlated with TCR beta diversity.

Trimming took off 6 bases at V and 4 bases at J, with 18 bases between the two ends. This CDR3 spans 14 amino acids. From germline, CDR1 is SQVTM and CDR2 ANQGSEA. The study drew donors from healthy Caucasian individuals in Russia aged about 6 to 95. PBMCs numbering at least 6 million were isolated per sample. A sample-barcoded 5' primer and a J-beta primer mix were used in a second PCR of roughly 7 to 12 cycles. A template-switch adaptor with 12 random nucleotides tagged each cDNA molecule. TCRdb fed the 5' RACE reads into MiXCR, producing one record per CDR3 protein. The sample holds about 650,000 distinct CDR3 sequences, approximately 31% seen once. A remark on this clonotype: Its target is not known.

The chain has TRBV29-1 and TRBJ1-1; perhaps TRBD1 as D (5 bases). Specimen: blood. This clonotype originated in a woman aged 80 or over in good health. The CDR3 coding sequence is TGCAGCGTCCTAGGGCAGGGAAGGGGCACTGAAGCTTTCTTT. Protein product: CSVLGQGRGTEAFF.